The source of this T cell receptor (beta chain) is a study of T cell repertoires in cytomegalovirus infection. On the study more broadly: CMV epitopes in the study were HLA-C-restricted (recently identified) and HLA-B-restricted (well studied). In public TCR beta signatures, there were indications of both CMV infection and matching HLA type.

Notes on the study in general: HLA-C-restricted, CMV-specific TCR beta clonotypes were dominant ex vivo. Using cumulative public TCR beta family frequency, the authors identified those who carried CMV together with the relevant HLA.

TCRdb used MiXCR to reprocess the reads, holding one entry per CDR3 protein. The sample carries about 350,000 distinct CDR3 sequences, about 32% recorded once. This clonotype was detected only a few times. Its specificity is unknown. The CDR3 covers 14 residues. Trimming pared 2 bases from V and 6 bases from J, leaving 11 bases between. Germline loops: CDR1 SGHTA, CDR2 FQGNSA. This TCR was recovered from a human donor in good health (CMV status not recorded). Some clones in this sample may be carry-over from other donors' samples. V gene TRBV7-2 combines with J gene TRBJ1-5, with D possibly being TRBD1 (5 bases). The source material was cultured PBMCs, sampled from culture after CMV antigen stimulation. The CDR3 nucleotides read TGTGCCAGCAGCTTATTGGGGGTTGGTCAGCCCCAGCATTTT. Its protein is CASSLLGVGQPQHF.